These 30 T cell receptor beta chains originate from one sample sequenced in a study of response to subunit inactivated influenza vaccine. MiXCR was run by TCRdb on the RT-PCR reads, yielding one entry per CDR3 protein. The repertoire includes roughly 540,000 distinct CDR3 sequences, roughly a quarter of them detected once, and 2.5% to 3% sits in the top ten. These data also formed part of another study, on T cells expressing NK-cell markers. That source notes: It was by 5'RACE template switching with UMIs that TCR beta cDNA was made.

The sequences come from CD4+ T cells sorted from PBMCs, collected 11 to 12 days after vaccination. Receptor source: a man aged 50-59 years who received an inactivated influenza vaccine.

V is TRBV19 and J is TRBJ1-5; the D is unclear. Germline CDR1 and CDR2: LNHDA and SQIVND (reference sequence). The CDR3 is 13 residues long. V was clipped by 3 bases and J by 9 bases, with 12 bases between them. Here the CDR3 reads CASSMVPVPPQHF. In DNA form, the CDR3 reads TGTGCCAGTAGTATGGTACCGGTCCCGCCCCAGCATTTT.

This clonotype was found a few times. The CDR3 sequence: CASSPPLGVGSEQYF. CDR3 bases: TGTGCCAGCAGCCCACCATTGGGGGTTGGTTCCGAGCAGTACTTC. This chain joins TRBV6-1 and TRBJ2-7; D assignment may be TRBD1 or TRBD2 (5 bases each). The V gene's germline CDR1 is MNHNS and CDR2 SASEGT. The CDR3 contains 15 residues. V lost 6 bases, J lost 6 bases, and 21 bases lay in between.

This clonotype was seen more than once but under ten times. The chain carries TRBV10-3 and TRBJ1-1; weak D call: TRBD1 (5 bases). V lost 5 bases, J lost 0 bases, and 13 bases lay in between. The CDR3 is 15 amino acids. Germline CDR1 and CDR2: ENHRY and SYGVKD. The CDR3 DNA follows: TGTGCCATCAGTAAAGAACCGACAGTGAACACTGAAGCTTTCTTT. Residues: CAISKEPTVNTEAFF.

This clonotype was picked up a small number of times. The rearrangement links TRBV10-3 to TRBJ2-2; 9 nucleotides line up with TRBD1. Unmatched junction bases numbered 7, after V lost 10 bases and J lost 7 bases. The germline V gene has CDR1 ENHRY and CDR2 SYGVKD. The CDR3 covers 13 residues. CDR3 sequence reads: CATRQGEVGELFF. The CDR3, as DNA: TGTGCCACCCGACAGGGGGAGGTCGGGGAGCTGTTTTTT.

This clonotype was seen a handful of times. V gene TRBV28 combines with J gene TRBJ2-1; D gene uncertain. The CDR3 covers 15 residues. V dropped 3 bases and J dropped 3 bases, with 12 bases sitting between them. The germline V gene has CDR1 MDHEN and CDR2 SYDVKM. The chain's CDR3 is CASSLDPRLYNEQFF. The CDR3 DNA follows: TGTGCCAGCAGTTTGGACCCTCGGCTCTACAATGAGCAGTTCTTC.

This rearrangement joins TRBV9 to TRBJ2-5; D is unclear. In germline, CDR1 is SGDLS, CDR2 YYNGEE. The CDR3 totals 13 residues. V was trimmed by 4 bases and J by 5 bases, leaving 12 bases between them. The CDR3 coding sequence is TGTGCCAGCAGCACCTCAGTCGGGGAGACCCAGTACTTC. Its translation: CASSTSVGETQYF.

The J gene is TRBJ2-7, the V gene TRBV5-1; D may be TRBD1 (7 bases). Trimming removed 4 bases from V and 4 bases from J, with 15 bases in between. There are 14 residues in the CDR3. CDR1 is SGHRS, CDR2 YFSETQ, per germline. This chain's CDR3 is CASSPGQEGYEQYF. The DNA of the CDR3 is TGCGCCAGCAGCCCAGGACAGGAGGGTTACGAGCAGTACTTC.

The gene calls are TRBV7-8 and TRBJ2-7; a weak D match, TRBD2 (6 bases). Germline CDR1 SGHVS, CDR2 FQNEAQ. Trimming pared 4 bases from V and 4 bases from J, leaving 17 bases between. This CDR3 spans 15 amino acids. This CDR3 is CASSSEPGLLYEQYF. The CDR3 DNA sequence: TGTGCCAGCAGCTCCGAACCGGGACTTCTTTACGAGCAGTACTTC.

This rearrangement joins TRBV5-1 to TRBJ2-5; D remains unclear. V lost 4 bases, J lost 5 bases, and 18 bases lay in between. The germline gives CDR1 SGHRS, CDR2 YFSETQ. The length of the CDR3 is 15 residues. CDR3 region: CASSLPGGYSETQYF. CDR3 bases: TGCGCCAGCAGCCTCCCCGGTGGATACTCCGAGACCCAGTACTTC.

This clonotype was seen only a few times. The rearrangement links TRBV7-9 to TRBJ1-6; D gene uncertain. Germline V gene sequence: CDR1 SEHNR, CDR2 FQNEAQ (reference sequence). V gave up 4 bases and J gave up 7 bases, with 5 bases separating them. CDR3 length: 12 amino acids. DNA of the CDR3: TGTGCCAGCAGCTACCCGAATTCACCCCTCCACTTT. Translating it yields CASSYPNSPLHF.

DNA for the CDR3: TGTGCCAGCAGAGGGGGAGGAGGTGTGTCGGCTCAGTACTTC. Encoded protein: CASRGGGGVSAQYF. The chain couples TRBV2 to TRBJ2-4; possibly TRBD1 or TRBD2 for D (6 bases each). CDR1 and CDR2 from the germline V gene are SNHLY and FYNNEI. V was clipped by 6 bases and J by 12 bases, with 21 bases between them. The CDR3 is 14 amino acids.

A single count supports this clonotype. This chain links TRBV6-2 or TRBV6-3 with TRBJ2-7, with D possibly being TRBD1 or TRBD2 (5 bases each). Germline CDR1 and CDR2: MNHEY and SVGEGT. V was pared by 7 bases and J by 0 bases, with 16 bases between. This CDR3 has 15 residues. CDR3 loop: CASNLRGSFSYEQYF. CDR3 nucleotide sequence: TGTGCCAGCAATTTGAGGGGATCCTTCTCCTACGAGCAGTACTTC.

The chain joins TRBV7-9 to TRBJ2-7; D perhaps matches TRBD1 (5 bases). Germline values: CDR1 SEHNR, CDR2 FQNEAQ (reference sequence). Trimming removed 5 bases from V and 1 base from J, with 12 bases in between. CDR3 size: 14 residues. The CDR3 DNA is TGTGCCAGCAGCCTCACGACAGCATCCTACGAGCAGTACTTC. It codes for CASSLTTASYEQYF.

The chain has TRBV7-2 and TRBJ2-7; the match to TRBD1 covers 8 bases. Losses at the gene ends were 4 bases for V and 0 bases for J; bases not matched to a gene: 5. Germline CDR1 is SGHTA and CDR2 is FQGNSA. This CDR3 comprises 15 residues. Here the CDR3 reads CASSWDGTGSYEQYF. The CDR3 DNA is TGTGCCAGCAGCTGGGACGGGACAGGCTCCTACGAGCAGTACTTC.

This clonotype occurred many times. The chain uses TRBV7-2 and TRBJ2-7; TRBD1 aligns across 8 bases. Germline assignment: CDR1 SGHTA and CDR2 FQGNSA. V gave up 3 bases and J gave up 1 base; unmatched junction bases: 2. The CDR3 has 14 amino acids. This CDR3 is CASSFQGASYEQYF. CDR3 nucleotide sequence: TGTGCCAGCAGCTTTCAGGGGGCTTCCTACGAGCAGTACTTC.

This clonotype has more than one count but fewer than ten. The chain is built from TRBV5-1 and TRBJ1-3; 7 nucleotides agree with TRBD1. The V gene end was trimmed by 1 base and the J gene end by 7 bases; junction bases not matched to a gene: 5. Germline V gene lookup returns CDR1 SGHRS and CDR2 YFSETQ. The CDR3 length is 14 residues. CDR3 residues: CASSLHSRGNTIYF. DNA of the CDR3: TGCGCCAGCAGCTTGCATTCCAGGGGGAACACCATATATTTT.

This clonotype was detected only a few times. V gene TRBV7-8 combines with J gene TRBJ1-5; D not certain. The V end lost 5 bases, the J end lost 1 base, and 12 bases lay between the germline ends. This CDR3 has 15 amino acids. Germline V gene sequence: CDR1 SGHVS, CDR2 FQNEAQ. The CDR3 spells CASSPLVQSNQPQHF. As DNA, the CDR3 is TGTGCCAGCAGCCCCCTAGTGCAGAGCAATCAGCCCCAGCATTTT.

This clonotype occurred once. The CDR3 DNA sequence: TGTGCCAGCAGCCAACGACGAGGGGTAACCTACGAGCAGTACTTC. Translation: CASSQRRGVTYEQYF. The chain links TRBV3-1 to TRBJ2-7; D is perhaps TRBD1 or TRBD2 (5 bases each). V dropped 2 bases and J dropped 2 bases, with 13 bases sitting between them. Germline CDR1 reads LGHDT; CDR2 reads YNNKEL (reference sequence). The CDR3 sequence is 15 residues long.

The chain recombines TRBV18 with TRBJ2-7; 12 nucleotides line up with TRBD2. Looked up from germline, CDR1 is KGHSH and CDR2 is LQKENI. The length of the CDR3 is 16 residues. V trimming: 1 base; J trimming: 4 bases; junction bases outside the gene matches: 5. This CDR3 reads CASSPRLAGVVYEQYF. Here the CDR3 DNA reads TGTGCCAGCTCACCACGACTAGCGGGAGTTGTGTACGAGCAGTACTTC.

The table lists this clonotype with a few counts. V usage is TRBV5-1 and J usage is TRBJ2-3, with D tentatively TRBD1 (5 bases). This CDR3 is 15 amino acids long. The germline V gene has CDR1 SGHRS and CDR2 YFSETQ. V was cut by 4 bases and J by 2 bases, with 14 bases left in between. CDR3 protein: CASSVTVRDTDTQYF. For the CDR3, the DNA is TGCGCCAGCAGCGTCACGGTCAGGGACACAGATACGCAGTATTTT.

The chain has TRBV20-1 and TRBJ1-1; D remains unclear. Germline CDR1 DFQATT, CDR2 SNEGSKA (reference sequence). The V gene lost 5 bases and the J gene lost 1 base, with 11 bases spanning the gap. The CDR3 covers 13 residues. CDR3 sequence: CSAFGRRNTEAFF. In nucleotides, the CDR3 is TGCAGTGCTTTCGGGCGGAGGAACACTGAAGCTTTCTTT.

V usage is TRBV5-1 and J usage is TRBJ2-5; TRBD2 matches at 7 bases. Germline loops: CDR1 SGHRS, CDR2 YFSETQ. The V gene end was trimmed by 0 bases and the J gene end by 2 bases; junction bases not matched to a gene: 7. CDR3 length: 16 residues. CDR3 coding DNA: TGCGCCAGCAGCTTGGGCTCGGCTAGCGGACAAGAGACCCAGTACTTC. It codes for CASSLGSASGQETQYF.

This clonotype appeared a few times. The J gene is TRBJ1-5, the V gene TRBV29-1; 11 nucleotides match TRBD1. Germline CDR1 SQVTM, CDR2 ANQGSEA. Germline trimming cut 7 bases from V and 2 bases from J; bases unmatched to any gene: 19. The CDR3 totals 19 residues. The CDR3 here is CSASRTGQGAKTGNQPQHF. Written as DNA, the CDR3 is TGCAGCGCGTCCCGAACCGGACAGGGGGCGAAGACTGGCAATCAGCCCCAGCATTTT.

This chain joins TRBV25-1 and TRBJ2-7; 7 bases are a match to TRBD1. The CDR3 is 14 amino acids. The V gene end was trimmed by 4 bases and the J gene end by 3 bases; junction bases not matched to a gene: 6. The germline gives CDR1 MGHDK, CDR2 SYGVNS. The CDR3 nucleotides read TGTGCCAGCAGTGGCCGGGACAGATACTACGAGCAGTACTTC. Its translation is CASSGRDRYYEQYF.

The chain joins TRBV5-1 to TRBJ1-1; possibly TRBD1 for D (5 bases). The CDR3 sequence is 14 residues long. Germline-derived CDR1 and CDR2 are SGHRS and YFSETQ. V gave up 0 bases and J gave up 4 bases, with 10 bases separating them. The DNA for the CDR3 is TGCGCCAGCAGCTTGGCAGGGCGGTTCACTGAAGCTTTCTTT. This sequence encodes CASSLAGRFTEAFF.

A few counts support this clonotype. This chain links TRBV20-1 with TRBJ2-7, with D hard to call. This CDR3 spans 13 amino acids. Per the germline V gene, CDR1 is DFQATT and CDR2 is SNEGSKA (reference sequence). V lost 1 base, J lost 6 bases, and 13 bases lay in between. Here the CDR3 reads CSARGPGEFEQYF. The DNA of the CDR3 is TGCAGTGCTAGAGGGCCTGGTGAGTTCGAGCAGTACTTC.

This clonotype was seen just once. CDR3 coding DNA: TGTGCCAGCAGTTACTCGGGACAGGGCTGGGAAAAACTGTTTTTT. This encodes CASSYSGQGWEKLFF. The chain recombines TRBV6-5 with TRBJ1-4; the match to TRBD1 covers 9 bases. Germline V gives CDR1 MNHEY, CDR2 SVGAGI. This CDR3 is built from 15 residues. V was clipped by 0 bases and J by 8 bases; unmatched bases: 4.

This sequence joins TRBV7-8 and TRBJ1-5; no reliable D call. The CDR3 is 14 residues long. Trimming removed 5 bases from V and 6 bases from J, with 14 bases in between. Germline CDR1 and CDR2: SGHVS and FQNEAQ. The CDR3 is CASSREREVQPQHF. In nucleotides, the CDR3 is TGTGCCAGCAGCCGCGAGAGGGAAGTTCAGCCCCAGCATTTT.

The genes are TRBV20-1 and TRBJ2-5, with TRBD2 identical over 7 bases. Germline V gene data show CDR1 as DFQATT and CDR2 as SNEGSKA (reference sequence). V lost 3 bases and J lost 5; bases outside the gene matches: 6. The CDR3 is made up of 13 amino acids. The CDR3 nucleotides are TGCAGTGCTAGCGGGGGGTTATTTGAGACCCAGTACTTC. Protein: CSASGGLFETQYF.

This clonotype was seen only a few times. The chain carries TRBV30 and TRBJ2-1; 7 bases align to TRBD1. The germline gives CDR1 GTSNPN, CDR2 SVGIG (reference sequence). CDR3 size: 15 residues. The ends lost 4 bases at V and 4 bases at J; junction bases unmatched: 10. The CDR3 coding sequence is TGTGCCTGGACCAAGAGAGGGACAGCGTACAATGAGCAGTTCTTC. Protein: CAWTKRGTAYNEQFF.